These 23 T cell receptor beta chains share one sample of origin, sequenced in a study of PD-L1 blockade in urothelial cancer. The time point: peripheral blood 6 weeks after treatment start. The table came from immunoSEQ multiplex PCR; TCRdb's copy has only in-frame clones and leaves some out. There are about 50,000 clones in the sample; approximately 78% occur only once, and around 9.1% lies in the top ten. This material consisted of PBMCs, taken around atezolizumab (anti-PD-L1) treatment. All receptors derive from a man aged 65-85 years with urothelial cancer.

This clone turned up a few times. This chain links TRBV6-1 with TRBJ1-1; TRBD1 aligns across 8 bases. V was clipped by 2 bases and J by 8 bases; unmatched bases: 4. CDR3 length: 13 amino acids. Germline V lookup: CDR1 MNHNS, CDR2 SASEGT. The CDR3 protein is CASSEYRGREAFF. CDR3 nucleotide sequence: TGTGCCAGCAGTGAATACAGGGGGAGAGAAGCTTTCTTT.

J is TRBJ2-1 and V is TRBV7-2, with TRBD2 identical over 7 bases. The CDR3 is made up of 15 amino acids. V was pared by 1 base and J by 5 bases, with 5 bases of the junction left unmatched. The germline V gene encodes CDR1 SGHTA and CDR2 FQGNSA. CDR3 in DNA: TGTGCCAGCAGCTTAGATAGCGGGTTAAACAATGAGCAGTTCTTC. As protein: CASSLDSGLNNEQFF.

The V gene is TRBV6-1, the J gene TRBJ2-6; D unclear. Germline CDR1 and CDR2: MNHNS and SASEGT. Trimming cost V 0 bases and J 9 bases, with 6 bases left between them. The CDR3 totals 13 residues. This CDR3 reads CASSEALGNVLTF. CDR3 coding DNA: TGTGCCAGCAGTGAAGCCCTAGGCAACGTCCTGACTTTC.

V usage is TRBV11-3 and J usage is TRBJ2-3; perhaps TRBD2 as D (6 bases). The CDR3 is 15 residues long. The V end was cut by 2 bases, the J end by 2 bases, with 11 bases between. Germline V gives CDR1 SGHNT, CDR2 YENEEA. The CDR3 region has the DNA TGTGCCAGCAGCTTATTCACGGGGGTCACAGATACGCAGTATTTT. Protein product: CASSLFTGVTDTQYF. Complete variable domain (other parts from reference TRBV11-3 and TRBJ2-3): EAGVVQSPRYKIIEKKQPVAFWCNPISGHNTLYWYLQNLGQGPELLIRYENEEAVDDSQLPKDRFSAERLKGVDSTLKIQPAELGDSAVYLCASSLFTGVTDTQYFGPGTRLTVL.

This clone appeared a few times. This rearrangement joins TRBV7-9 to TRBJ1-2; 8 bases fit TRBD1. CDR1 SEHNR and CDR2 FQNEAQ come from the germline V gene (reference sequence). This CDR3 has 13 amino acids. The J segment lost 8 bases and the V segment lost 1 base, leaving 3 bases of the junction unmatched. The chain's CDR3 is CASSLGQGSGYTF. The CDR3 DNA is TGTGCCAGCAGCTTAGGACAGGGGAGCGGCTACACCTTC.

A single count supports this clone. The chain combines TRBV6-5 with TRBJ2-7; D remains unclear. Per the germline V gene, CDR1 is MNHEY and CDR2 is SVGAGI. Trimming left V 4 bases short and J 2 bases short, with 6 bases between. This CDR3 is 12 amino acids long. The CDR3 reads CASSSRPYEQYF. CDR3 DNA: TGTGCCAGCAGTTCTAGACCCTACGAGCAGTACTTC.

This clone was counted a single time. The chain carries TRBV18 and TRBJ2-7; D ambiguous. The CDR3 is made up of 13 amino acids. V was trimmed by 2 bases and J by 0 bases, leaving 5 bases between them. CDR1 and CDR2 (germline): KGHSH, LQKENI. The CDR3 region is CASSPSGSYEQYF. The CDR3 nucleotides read TGTGCCAGCTCACCATCGGGCTCCTACGAGCAGTACTTC.

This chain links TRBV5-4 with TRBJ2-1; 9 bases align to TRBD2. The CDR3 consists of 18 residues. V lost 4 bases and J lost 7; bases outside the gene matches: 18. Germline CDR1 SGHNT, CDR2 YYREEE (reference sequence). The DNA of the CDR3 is TGTGCCAGCAGCACCTTAATTGGCAAGCGGGAGGATTTTAATGAGCAGTTCTTC. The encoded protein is CASSTLIGKREDFNEQFF.

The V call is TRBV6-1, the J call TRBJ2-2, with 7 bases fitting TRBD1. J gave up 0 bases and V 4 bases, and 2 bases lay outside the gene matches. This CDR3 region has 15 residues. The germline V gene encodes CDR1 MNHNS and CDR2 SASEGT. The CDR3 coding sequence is TGTGCCAGCAGTGTGGGGACAGCGAACACCGGGGAGCTGTTTTTT. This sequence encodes CASSVGTANTGELFF.

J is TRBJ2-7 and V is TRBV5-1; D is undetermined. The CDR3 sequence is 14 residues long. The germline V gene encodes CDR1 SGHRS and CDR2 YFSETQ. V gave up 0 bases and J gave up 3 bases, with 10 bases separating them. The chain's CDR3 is CASSLASVNYEQYF. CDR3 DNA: TGCGCCAGCAGCTTGGCCAGCGTAAACTACGAGCAGTACTTC.

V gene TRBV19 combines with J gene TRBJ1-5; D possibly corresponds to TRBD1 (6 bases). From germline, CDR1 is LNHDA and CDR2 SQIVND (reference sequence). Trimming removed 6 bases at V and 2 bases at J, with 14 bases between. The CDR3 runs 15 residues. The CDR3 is CASRPGHGGNQPQHF. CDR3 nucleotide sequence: TGTGCCAGTAGGCCGGGACACGGGGGCAATCAGCCCCAGCATTTT.

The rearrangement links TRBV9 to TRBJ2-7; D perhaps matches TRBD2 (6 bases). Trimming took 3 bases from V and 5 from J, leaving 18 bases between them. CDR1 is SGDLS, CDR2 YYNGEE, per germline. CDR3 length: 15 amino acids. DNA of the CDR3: TGTGCCAGCAGCGAAGTCCCTAGCGAACCAAACGAGCAGTACTTC. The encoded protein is CASSEVPSEPNEQYF.

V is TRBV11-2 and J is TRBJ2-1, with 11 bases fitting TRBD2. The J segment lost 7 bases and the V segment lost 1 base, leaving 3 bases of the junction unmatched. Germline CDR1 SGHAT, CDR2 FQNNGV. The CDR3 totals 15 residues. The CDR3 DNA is TGTGCCAGCAGCTTAGTGGGACTAGCGGCGAATGAGCAGTTCTTC. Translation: CASSLVGLAANEQFF.

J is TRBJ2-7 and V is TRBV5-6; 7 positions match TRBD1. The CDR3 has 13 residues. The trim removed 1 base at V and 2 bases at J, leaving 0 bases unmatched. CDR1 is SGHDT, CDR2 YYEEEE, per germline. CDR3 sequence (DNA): TGTGCCAGCAGCTTGCAGGGGGCCTACGAGCAGTACTTC. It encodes CASSLQGAYEQYF.

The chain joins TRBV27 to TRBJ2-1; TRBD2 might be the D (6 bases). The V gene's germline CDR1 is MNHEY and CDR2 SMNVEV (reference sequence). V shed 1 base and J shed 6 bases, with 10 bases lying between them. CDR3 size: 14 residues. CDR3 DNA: TGTGCCAGCAGTTTATTTTTGGGGGGCAATGAGCAGTTCTTC. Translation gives CASSLFLGGNEQFF.

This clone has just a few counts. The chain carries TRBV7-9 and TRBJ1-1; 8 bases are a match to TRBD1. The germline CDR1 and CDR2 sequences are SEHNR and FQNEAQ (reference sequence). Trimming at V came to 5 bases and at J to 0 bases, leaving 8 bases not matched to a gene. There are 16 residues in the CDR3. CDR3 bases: TGTGCCAGCAGCGCTGGACAGGGTGGGATGAACACTGAAGCTTTCTTT. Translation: CASSAGQGGMNTEAFF. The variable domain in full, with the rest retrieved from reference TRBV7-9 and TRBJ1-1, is DTGVSQNPRHKITKRGQNVTFRCDPISEHNRLYWYRQTLGQGPEFLTYFQNEAQLEKSRLLSDRFSAERPKGSFSTLEIQRTEQGDSAMYLCASSAGQGGMNTEAFFGQGTRLTVV.

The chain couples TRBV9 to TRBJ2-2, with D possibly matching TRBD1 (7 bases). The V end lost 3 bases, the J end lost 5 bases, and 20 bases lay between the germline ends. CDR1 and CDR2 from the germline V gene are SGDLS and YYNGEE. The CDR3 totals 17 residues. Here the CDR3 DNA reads TGTGCCAGCAGCGATCCCGACAGGGAGGAGAAAACCGGGGAGCTGTTTTTT. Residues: CASSDPDREEKTGELFF. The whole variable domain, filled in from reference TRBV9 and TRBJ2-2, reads DSGVTQTPKHLITATGQRVTLRCSPRSGDLSVYWYQQSLDQGLQFLIQYYNGEERAKGNILERFSAQQFPDLHSELNLSSLELGDSALYFCASSDPDREEKTGELFFGEGSRLTVL.

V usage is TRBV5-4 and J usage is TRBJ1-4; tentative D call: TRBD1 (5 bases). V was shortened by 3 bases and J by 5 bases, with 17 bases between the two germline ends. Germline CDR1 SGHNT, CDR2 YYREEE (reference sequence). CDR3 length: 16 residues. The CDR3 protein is CASSYSGGAGNEKLFF. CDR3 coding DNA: TGTGCCAGCAGCTACTCGGGGGGAGCAGGGAATGAAAAACTGTTTTTT.

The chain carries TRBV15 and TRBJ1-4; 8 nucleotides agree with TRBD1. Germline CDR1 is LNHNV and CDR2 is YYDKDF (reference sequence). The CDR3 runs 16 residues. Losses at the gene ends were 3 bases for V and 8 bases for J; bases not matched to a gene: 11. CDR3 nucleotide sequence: TGTGCCACCAGCAGGGCTGGACAGGGAGAAAGGGAAAAACTGTTTTTT. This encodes CATSRAGQGEREKLFF.

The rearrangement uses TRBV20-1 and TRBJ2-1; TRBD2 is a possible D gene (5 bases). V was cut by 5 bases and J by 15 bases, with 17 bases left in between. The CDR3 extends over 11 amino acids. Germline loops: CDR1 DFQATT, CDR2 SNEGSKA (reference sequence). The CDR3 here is CSAAPGEEGFF. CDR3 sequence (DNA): TGCAGTGCTGCCCCCGGCGAAGAGGGGTTCTTC.

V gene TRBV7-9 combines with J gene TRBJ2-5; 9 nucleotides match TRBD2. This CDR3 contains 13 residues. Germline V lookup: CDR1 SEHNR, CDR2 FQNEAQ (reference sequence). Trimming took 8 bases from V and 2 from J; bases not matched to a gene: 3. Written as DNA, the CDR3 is TGTGCCAGCCGCGGACTAGCGCAAGAGACCCAGTACTTC. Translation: CASRGLAQETQYF.

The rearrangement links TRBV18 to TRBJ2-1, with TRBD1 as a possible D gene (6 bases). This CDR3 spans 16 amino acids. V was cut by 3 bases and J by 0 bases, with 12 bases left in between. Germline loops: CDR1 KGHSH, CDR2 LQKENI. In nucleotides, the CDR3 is TGTGCCAGCTCACCCACGACAGGCGACTCCTACAATGAGCAGTTCTTC. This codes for CASSPTTGDSYNEQFF.

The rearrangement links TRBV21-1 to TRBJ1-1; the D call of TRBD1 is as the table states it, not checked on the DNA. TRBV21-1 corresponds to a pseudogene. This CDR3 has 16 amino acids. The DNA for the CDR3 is TGTGCCAGCAGCAAATCAGGCAGGGGGCTTGACACTGAAGCTTTCTTT. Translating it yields CASSKSGRGLDTEAFF.